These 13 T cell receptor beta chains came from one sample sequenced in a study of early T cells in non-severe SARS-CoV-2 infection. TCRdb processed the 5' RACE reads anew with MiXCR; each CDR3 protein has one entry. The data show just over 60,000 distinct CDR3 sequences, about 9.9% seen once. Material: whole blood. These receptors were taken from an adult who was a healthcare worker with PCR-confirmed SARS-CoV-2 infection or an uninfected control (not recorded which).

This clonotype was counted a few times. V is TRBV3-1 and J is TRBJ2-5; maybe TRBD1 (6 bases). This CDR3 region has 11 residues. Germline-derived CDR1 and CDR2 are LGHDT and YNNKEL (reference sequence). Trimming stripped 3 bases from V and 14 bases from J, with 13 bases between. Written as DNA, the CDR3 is TGTGCCAGCAGCCAGACAGGCCCCCGATACTTC. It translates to CASSQTGPRYF.

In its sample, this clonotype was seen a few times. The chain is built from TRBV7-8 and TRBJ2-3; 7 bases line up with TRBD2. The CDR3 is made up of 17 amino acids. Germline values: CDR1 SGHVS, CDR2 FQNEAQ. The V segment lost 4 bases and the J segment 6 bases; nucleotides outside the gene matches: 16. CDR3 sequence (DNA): TGTGCCAGCAGCTGGGCCGGGACGTCCCTTAGCGGGGATACGCAGTATTTT. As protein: CASSWAGTSLSGDTQYF.

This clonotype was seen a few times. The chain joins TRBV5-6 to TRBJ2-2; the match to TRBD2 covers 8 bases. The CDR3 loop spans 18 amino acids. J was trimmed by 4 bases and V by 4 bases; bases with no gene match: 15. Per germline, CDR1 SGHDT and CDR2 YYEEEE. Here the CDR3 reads CASSPSLIKRGTTGELFF. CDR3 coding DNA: TGTGCCAGCAGCCCGAGTTTAATCAAGCGGGGGACCACCGGGGAGCTGTTTTTT.

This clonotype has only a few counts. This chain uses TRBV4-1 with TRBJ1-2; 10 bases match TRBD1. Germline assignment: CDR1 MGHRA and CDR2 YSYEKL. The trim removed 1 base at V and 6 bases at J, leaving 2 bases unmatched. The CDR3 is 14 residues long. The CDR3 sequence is CASSQGQGADGYTF. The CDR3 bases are TGCGCCAGCAGCCAAGGACAGGGGGCGGATGGCTACACCTTC.

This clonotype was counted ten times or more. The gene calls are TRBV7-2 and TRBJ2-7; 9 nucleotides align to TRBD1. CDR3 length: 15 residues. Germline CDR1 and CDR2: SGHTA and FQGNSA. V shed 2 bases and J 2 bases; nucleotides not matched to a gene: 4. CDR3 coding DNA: TGTGCCAGCAGCTTACAGGGACAGGGACCCTACGAGCAGTACGTC. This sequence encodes CASSLQGQGPYEQYV.

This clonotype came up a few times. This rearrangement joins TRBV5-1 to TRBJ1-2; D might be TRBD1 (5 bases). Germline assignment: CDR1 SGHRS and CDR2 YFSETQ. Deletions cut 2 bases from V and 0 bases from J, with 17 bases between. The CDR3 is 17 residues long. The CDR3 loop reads CASSFQRGAAANYGYTF. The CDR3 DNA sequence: TGCGCCAGCAGCTTCCAAAGGGGAGCGGCGGCTAACTATGGCTACACCTTC.

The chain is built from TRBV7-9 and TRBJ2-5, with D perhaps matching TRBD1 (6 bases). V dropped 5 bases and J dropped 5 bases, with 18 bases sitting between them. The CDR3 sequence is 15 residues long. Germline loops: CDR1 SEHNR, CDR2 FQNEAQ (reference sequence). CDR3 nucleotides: TGTGCCAGCAGCCATCTCCTGGACAGTCAGGAGACCCAGTACTTC. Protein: CASSHLLDSQETQYF.

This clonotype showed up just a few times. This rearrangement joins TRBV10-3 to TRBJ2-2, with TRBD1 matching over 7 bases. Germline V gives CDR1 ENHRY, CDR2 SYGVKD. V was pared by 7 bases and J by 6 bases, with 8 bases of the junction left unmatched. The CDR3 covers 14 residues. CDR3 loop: CAINKQGIAGELFF. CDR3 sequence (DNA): TGTGCCATCAATAAACAGGGGATCGCCGGGGAGCTGTTTTTT.

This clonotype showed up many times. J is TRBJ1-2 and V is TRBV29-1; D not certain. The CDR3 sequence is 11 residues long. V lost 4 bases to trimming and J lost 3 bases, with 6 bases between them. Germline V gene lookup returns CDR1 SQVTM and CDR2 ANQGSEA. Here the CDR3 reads CSVGTYYGYTF. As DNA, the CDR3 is TGCAGCGTTGGGACGTACTATGGCTACACCTTC.

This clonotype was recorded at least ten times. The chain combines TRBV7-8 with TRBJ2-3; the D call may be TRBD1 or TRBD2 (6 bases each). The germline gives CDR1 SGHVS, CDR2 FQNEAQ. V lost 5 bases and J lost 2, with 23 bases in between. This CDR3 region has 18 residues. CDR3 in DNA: TGTGCCAGCAGCCTTAGGACTAAGGGGGAGACCATCACAGATACGCAGTATTTT. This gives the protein CASSLRTKGETITDTQYF.

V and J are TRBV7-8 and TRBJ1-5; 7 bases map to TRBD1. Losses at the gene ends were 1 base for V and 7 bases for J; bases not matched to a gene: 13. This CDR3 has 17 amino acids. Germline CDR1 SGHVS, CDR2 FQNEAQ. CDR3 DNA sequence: TGTGCCAGCAGCTTAGGCTCCATGACAGGGTCTAAACAGCCCCAGCATTTT. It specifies CASSLGSMTGSKQPQHF.

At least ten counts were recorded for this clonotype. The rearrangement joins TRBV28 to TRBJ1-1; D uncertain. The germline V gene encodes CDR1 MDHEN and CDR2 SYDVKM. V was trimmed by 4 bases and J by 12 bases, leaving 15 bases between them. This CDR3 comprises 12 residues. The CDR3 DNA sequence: TGTGCCAGCAGTTCGGATTCGGAGTCTACTTTCTTT. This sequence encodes CASSSDSESTFF.

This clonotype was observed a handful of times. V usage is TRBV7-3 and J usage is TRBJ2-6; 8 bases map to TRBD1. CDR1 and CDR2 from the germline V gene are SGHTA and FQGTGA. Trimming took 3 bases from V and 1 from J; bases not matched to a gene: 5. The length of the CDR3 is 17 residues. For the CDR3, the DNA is TGTGCCAGCAGCTTCCCCCAGGGGGCATCTGGGGCCAACGTCCTGACTTTC. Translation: CASSFPQGASGANVLTF.